This TCR beta chain comes out of a study of post-analysis software for immune sequencing data. Whole-study findings and limits: Patients used about 5 TRBV segments, including TRBV5-6, TRBV5-1 and TRBV20-1, more often than controls. F measure showed strong co-clustering of same-batch samples.

This clonotype came up many times. Its specificity is unknown. Every TCR beta cDNA library bore unique molecular identifiers. One entry per CDR3 protein results from TCRdb running MiXCR on the PCR reads. The sample has 150,000 to 200,000 distinct CDR3 sequences, around 30% seen once. The junction had 5 bases not matched to a gene; V was cut back by 2 bases and J by 5 bases. This CDR3 spans 17 amino acids. Germline CDR1 and CDR2: MNHEY and SVGAGI. V is TRBV6-5 and J is TRBJ2-1, with 14 bases fitting TRBD2. The TCR comes from a girl aged 10-17 years with multiple sclerosis. Sequencing used blood. The CDR3 DNA reads TGTGCCAGCAGTTACCATATGGGACTAGCGGGGGACAATGAGCAGTTCTTC. Amino acids: CASSYHMGLAGDNEQFF.